The 28 T cell receptor beta chains presented below share a single source sample, sequenced in a study of shared clonotypes between healthy human individuals (TCRdb year 2020). Library generation was performed with the immunoSEQ multiplex PCR assay. TCRdb took this table from immuneACCESS and kept in-frame rearrangements with V and J called. Such tables lack part of the clones; where checked against another copy, unresolved V genes explain under half of the gap, and the rest is unexplained. In all, the sample holds some 600,000 clones, and approximately 96% of those were seen once. Clones ranked in the top ten supply 0.11% of the sample. For the CD8 naive samples, CD45RO-negative cells were positively selected for CCR7, yielding a CD45RA+CCR7+ population from which TemRA cells were excluded. The sample taken for sequencing was naive CD8+ T cells sorted from blood. The cell subset or site label, read with the paper, signifies: CD45RA+CCR7+. These receptor sequences come from a woman in her twenties or thirties in good health.

The gene calls are TRBV28 and TRBJ1-6, with D hard to call. Germline CDR1 reads MDHEN; CDR2 reads SYDVKM. Trimming left V 4 bases short and J 5 bases short, with 6 bases between. The CDR3 is 13 residues long. This CDR3 is CASSSLDNSPLHF. CDR3 coding DNA: TGTGCCAGCAGTTCCCTGGATAATTCACCCCTCCACTTT.

The V call is TRBV20-1, the J call TRBJ2-7, with D perhaps matching TRBD2 (6 bases). The CDR3 is made up of 11 amino acids. The V gene lost 7 bases and the J gene lost 1 base, with 8 bases spanning the gap. CDR1 is DFQATT, CDR2 SNEGSKA, per germline (reference sequence). CDR3 sequence reads: CSVRESYEQYF. Here the CDR3 DNA reads TGCAGTGTGCGGGAATCCTACGAGCAGTACTTC.

The chain recombines TRBV6-5 with TRBJ1-4; D is undetermined. The V end lost 0 bases, the J end lost 9 bases, and 5 bases lay between the germline ends. Germline-derived CDR1 and CDR2 are MNHEY and SVGAGI. This CDR3 spans 12 amino acids. The CDR3 loop reads CASSYSGQKLFF. The CDR3 nucleotides are TGTGCCAGCAGTTACTCTGGACAAAAACTGTTTTTT.

The chain combines TRBV11-2 with TRBJ2-7; TRBD2 aligns across 7 bases. Germline-derived CDR1 and CDR2 are SGHAT and FQNNGV. Trimming cost V 1 base and J 3 bases; bases outside gene matches: 0. The CDR3 has 13 residues. Here the CDR3 DNA reads TGTGCCAGCAGCTTAGCTAGCGGCTACGAGCAGTACTTC. This codes for CASSLASGYEQYF. Together with reference TRBV11-2 and TRBJ2-7, the CDR3 gives the full variable domain: EAGVAQSPRYKIIEKRQSVAFWCNPISGHATLYWYQQILGQGPKLLIQFQNNGVVDDSQLPKDRFSAERLKGVDSTLKIQPAKLEDSAVYLCASSLASGYEQYFGPGTRLTVT.

This chain joins TRBV29-1 and TRBJ2-1, with 13 bases identical to TRBD2. CDR1 and CDR2 from the germline V gene are SQVTM and ANQGSEA. V lost 7 bases to trimming and J lost 1 base; unmatched junction nucleotides: 7. This CDR3 has 16 amino acids. The CDR3 is CSALGLAGVSYNEQFF. The CDR3 DNA is TGCAGCGCCCTCGGACTAGCGGGGGTGTCCTACAATGAGCAGTTCTTC.

The chain carries TRBV11-2 and TRBJ1-1, with D possibly being TRBD1 (5 bases). The germline gives CDR1 SGHAT, CDR2 FQNNGV. The CDR3 has 16 residues. V shed 4 bases and J shed 1 base, with 16 bases lying between them. CDR3: CASSSLGGVGNTEAFF. In DNA form, the CDR3 reads TGTGCCAGCAGCTCATTGGGGGGGGTAGGGAACACTGAAGCTTTCTTT.

V and J are TRBV7-6 and TRBJ2-1; D might be TRBD2 (6 bases). Trimming stripped 3 bases from V and 0 bases from J, with 12 bases between. The CDR3 sequence is 16 residues long. In germline, CDR1 is SGHVS, CDR2 FNYEAQ. CDR3 protein: CASSFKAGSSYNEQFF. Here the CDR3 DNA reads TGTGCCAGCAGCTTTAAAGCGGGTAGCTCCTACAATGAGCAGTTCTTC. The full variable domain, in which reference TRBV7-6 and TRBJ2-1 provide the parts outside the CDR3, is GAGVSQSPRYKVTKRGQDVALRCDPISGHVSLYWYRQALGQGPEFLTYFNYEAQQDKSGLPNDRFSAERPEGSISTLTIQRTEQRDSAMYRCASSFKAGSSYNEQFFGPGTRLTVL.

The J gene is TRBJ2-7, the V gene TRBV19; D is possibly TRBD1 (6 bases). This CDR3 is built from 15 residues. CDR1 and CDR2 (germline): LNHDA, SQIVND (reference sequence). V was shortened by 5 bases and J by 5 bases, with 19 bases between the two germline ends. The CDR3 DNA reads TGTGCCAGTAGTCCCCGGGACACCTTTCCCCACGAGCAGTACTTC. It codes for CASSPRDTFPHEQYF.

The rearrangement links TRBV11-2 to TRBJ2-1; D not certain. CDR1 and CDR2 (germline): SGHAT, FQNNGV. CDR3 size: 12 residues. Trimming removed 6 bases at V and 6 bases at J, with 9 bases between. CDR3 amino acids: CASSTLVNEQFF. The CDR3 nucleotides read TGTGCCAGCAGTACATTAGTCAATGAGCAGTTCTTC.

The chain joins TRBV18 to TRBJ1-5; D uncertain. The CDR3 is 16 residues long. The germline V and J ends were trimmed by 2 bases and 0 bases, with 11 bases remaining between them. In germline, CDR1 is KGHSH, CDR2 LQKENI. The CDR3 reads CASSPSTTHSNQPQHF. DNA for the CDR3: TGTGCCAGCTCACCATCGACTACGCATAGCAATCAGCCCCAGCATTTT.

The CDR3 protein is CASSFYQETGPEQYF. The CDR3 bases are TGTGCCAGCAGCTTTTATCAGGAGACAGGGCCCGAGCAGTACTTC. The chain employs TRBV7-9 and TRBJ2-7, with 7 bases identical to TRBD1. The junction had 11 bases not matched to a gene; V was cut back by 3 bases and J by 6 bases. This CDR3 has 15 amino acids. Germline V gene lookup returns CDR1 SEHNR and CDR2 FQNEAQ (reference sequence).

This chain connects TRBV4-1 to TRBJ1-1; 7 bases map to TRBD1. Germline CDR1 and CDR2: MGHRA and YSYEKL. The V segment lost 4 bases and the J segment 2 bases; nucleotides outside the gene matches: 10. CDR3 size: 16 residues. This CDR3 reads CASSPRDRRGNTEAFF. CDR3 DNA: TGCGCCAGCAGCCCCCGGGACAGACGGGGTAACACTGAAGCTTTCTTT.

The V gene is TRBV9, the J gene TRBJ2-7; D is ambiguous. Germline V CDR1 and CDR2: SGDLS, YYNGEE. CDR3 length equals 15 residues. V gave up 3 bases and J gave up 1 base, with 14 bases separating them. The CDR3 is CASSEGPEASYEQYF. CDR3 nucleotides: TGTGCCAGCAGCGAAGGCCCCGAAGCGTCCTACGAGCAGTACTTC.

The CDR3 sequence: CASSATGSGANVLTF. CDR3 bases: TGTGCCAGCAGCGCAACAGGGTCTGGGGCCAACGTCCTGACTTTC. The rearrangement uses TRBV7-6 and TRBJ2-6, with a tentative D call TRBD1 (6 bases). The CDR3 sequence is 15 residues long. The germline V gene has CDR1 SGHVS and CDR2 FNYEAQ. The V end lost 5 bases, the J end lost 1 base, and 9 bases lay between the germline ends.

This chain joins TRBV27 and TRBJ2-4; D remains ambiguous. The CDR3 spans 16 residues. V was clipped by 7 bases and J by 0 bases, with 16 bases between them. Germline CDR1 MNHEY, CDR2 SMNVEV (reference sequence). The DNA of the CDR3 is TGTGCCAGCACCCCGGCGGTATCCCTAGCCAAAAACATTCAGTACTTC. This codes for CASTPAVSLAKNIQYF.

On this clone itself: The sample carries other DNA sequences with the same CDR3. The CDR3 DNA is TGTGCCAGCAGTTCTGGGAGCTCCTACAATGAGCAGTTCTTC. This sequence encodes CASSSGSSYNEQFF. This chain connects TRBV27 to TRBJ2-1; the D gene is possibly TRBD2 (5 bases). The length of the CDR3 is 14 residues. Trimming took 4 bases from V and 0 from J, leaving 7 bases between them. Germline values: CDR1 MNHEY, CDR2 SMNVEV (reference sequence).

This chain connects TRBV7-9 to TRBJ1-5; D is undetermined. Per the germline V gene, CDR1 is SEHNR and CDR2 is FQNEAQ (reference sequence). The V end lost 5 bases, the J end lost 0 bases, and 8 bases lay between the germline ends. The CDR3 loop spans 14 amino acids. The CDR3 DNA follows: TGTGCCAGCAGCATAGACGGTAGCAATCAGCCCCAGCATTTT. It codes for CASSIDGSNQPQHF.

The V call is TRBV5-8, the J call TRBJ1-4; TRBD1 is a possible D gene (6 bases). The V end was cut by 4 bases, the J end by 8 bases, with 18 bases between. CDR3 length: 15 amino acids. The V gene's germline CDR1 is SGHTS and CDR2 YDEGEE. CDR3 region: CASSTRTAGWEKLFF. In DNA form, the CDR3 reads TGTGCCAGCAGCACCCGGACAGCAGGATGGGAAAAACTGTTTTTT.

CDR3 in amino acids: CASSLFPWTADNQPQHF. The CDR3 coding sequence is TGTGCCAGTAGTTTATTCCCCTGGACGGCCGACAATCAGCCCCAGCATTTT. This sequence joins TRBV19 and TRBJ1-5; D ambiguous. Deletions cut 5 bases from V and 3 bases from J, with 20 bases between. Germline CDR1 reads LNHDA; CDR2 reads SQIVND (reference sequence). There are 17 residues in the CDR3.

The chain employs TRBV10-2 and TRBJ2-7, with 9 bases matching TRBD2. CDR1 is WSHSY, CDR2 SAAADI, per germline. The CDR3 sequence is 15 residues long. Germline trimming cut 4 bases from V and 5 bases from J; bases unmatched to any gene: 9. This CDR3 is CASSGGGTSIHEQYF. Written as DNA, the CDR3 is TGCGCCAGCAGTGGGGGCGGGACTAGCATTCACGAGCAGTACTTC.

J is TRBJ1-2 and V is TRBV28; D unclear. V was shortened by 1 base and J by 6 bases, with 9 bases between the two germline ends. Germline CDR1 and CDR2: MDHEN and SYDVKM. This CDR3 spans 13 amino acids. DNA for the CDR3: TGTGCCAGCAGTTTATTTACATCAAATGGCTACACCTTC. Protein: CASSLFTSNGYTF.

The chain couples TRBV7-9 to TRBJ1-2; D is perhaps TRBD1 (5 bases). The germline CDR1 and CDR2 sequences are SEHNR and FQNEAQ (reference sequence). Between the trimmed V and J ends, which lost 1 base and 2 bases, there was a span of 5 bases. The CDR3 spans 13 residues. The CDR3 DNA reads TGTGCCAGCAGCTTAGGACAGAACTATGGCTACACCTTC. It translates to CASSLGQNYGYTF.

The chain carries TRBV4-1 and TRBJ1-2, with D uncertain. V lost 0 bases, J lost 0 bases, and 8 bases lay in between. This CDR3 comprises 15 residues. Germline CDR1 is MGHRA and CDR2 is YSYEKL. The CDR3 loop is CASSQETRANYGYTF. The CDR3 nucleotides are TGCGCCAGCAGCCAAGAAACAAGGGCTAACTATGGCTACACCTTC.

CDR3 sequence reads: CASSKAYLADTQYF. CDR3 in DNA: TGTGCCAGCAGCAAAGCGTACCTGGCAGATACGCAGTATTTT. The chain combines TRBV21-1 with TRBJ2-3. TRBV21-1 is a pseudogene segment. The CDR3 loop spans 14 amino acids.

The gene calls are TRBV19 and TRBJ1-2; no firm D call. V was shortened by 5 bases and J by 5 bases, with 6 bases between the two germline ends. This CDR3 spans 11 amino acids. Germline CDR1 is LNHDA and CDR2 is SQIVND (reference sequence). CDR3 DNA sequence: TGTGCCAGTAGTTTAGGGTATGGCTACACCTTC. It specifies CASSLGYGYTF.

V and J are TRBV7-2 and TRBJ2-7; 9 nucleotides match TRBD1. The germline V gene has CDR1 SGHTA and CDR2 FQGNSA. The CDR3 totals 14 residues. J was trimmed by 6 bases and V by 10 bases; bases with no gene match: 13. This CDR3 reads CATQPGQGSREQYF. The DNA of the CDR3 is TGTGCCACCCAGCCGGGACAGGGATCTCGCGAGCAGTACTTC.

The chain combines TRBV5-4 with TRBJ1-5; D perhaps matches TRBD1 (5 bases). The germline V gene has CDR1 SGHNT and CDR2 YYREEE (reference sequence). The V end was cut by 0 bases, the J end by 4 bases, with 11 bases between. The CDR3 totals 15 residues. The CDR3, as DNA: TGTGCCAGCAGCTTGGCGGGGCAAGGGAATCAGCCCCAGCATTTT. Protein product: CASSLAGQGNQPQHF.

Of note for this clone: The sample contains more than one DNA sequence encoding this CDR3. J is TRBJ2-2 and V is TRBV6-5; no definite D call. Germline values: CDR1 MNHEY, CDR2 SVGAGI. The ends were cut back, 5 bases at V and 0 bases at J, with 7 bases in the middle. This CDR3 region has 14 residues. The CDR3 loop is CASSVIANTGELFF. CDR3 coding DNA: TGTGCCAGCAGTGTAATTGCGAACACCGGGGAGCTGTTTTTT.